This paragraph reports one TCR beta chain. This sample was included in a study of shared T cell receptors in the human thymus. Libraries were prepared by immunoSEQ multiplex PCR; TCRdb keeps only in-frame clonotypes and omits some of them. The sample holds about 540,000 clones, around three quarters seen once. The CDR3 runs 18 residues. Germline V gene sequence: CDR1 MGHRA, CDR2 YSYEKL. V was pared by 1 base and J by 2 bases, with 7 bases of the junction left unmatched. These data are also associated with another study on human thymus T cells. From that report: Serving as donors were healthy Finnish infants, each of whom was having open corrective surgery for congenital heart defects. The source of the thymus tissue was resections taken during corrective heart surgery.

This chain connects TRBV4-1 to TRBJ1-4; 10 bases match TRBD1. The sequence was collected from a boy under two years old with a congenital heart defect. Sequenced sample: thymocytes. The CDR3 loop reads CASSQAGQGQGTNEKLFF. CDR3 sequence (DNA): TGCGCCAGCAGCCAAGCCGGACAGGGACAGGGGACTAATGAAAAACTGTTTTTT.